This entry concerns a single T cell receptor beta chain. Its antigen is not identified. This entry comes from a study of cytomegalovirus exposure and HLA in healthy donors. Overall study context: There were approximately 400 genotyped donors. Of these, 81% fell in the genetic ancestry cluster associated with self-reported Caucasian donors.

PCR amplification relied on 60 Vbeta primers (plus 13 Jbeta primers). Authors' processing steps: A later analysis tallied about 80 million unique TCR beta chains, about 9.9 million of them shared. Assay: immunoSEQ multiplex PCR; the TCRdb copy retains only in-frame clones and omits some. V, J and clone size are taken as reported in that table, and D and trimming were inferred from the DNA itself. Here the sample table reports about 70,000 clones. General study findings and limits: Presence/absence analyses took donor sequencing depth as roughly uniform. Earlier analysis looked at TCR beta V segments, and most were productive about 90% or about 30% of the time.

Germline CDR1 reads SGHTA; CDR2 reads FQGTGA. V was pared by 5 bases and J by 5 bases, with 22 bases between. The CDR3 length is 16 residues. The receptor comes from a woman aged 25-40 years in good health and CMV-seronegative. The chain joins TRBV7-3 to TRBJ2-7, with D possibly matching TRBD2 (5 bases). The sequencing input was PBMCs. CDR3 nucleotides: TGTGCCAGCAGCCCAACAAGAGGGATTCTCCCCCACGAGCAGTACTTC. As protein: CASSPTRGILPHEQYF.